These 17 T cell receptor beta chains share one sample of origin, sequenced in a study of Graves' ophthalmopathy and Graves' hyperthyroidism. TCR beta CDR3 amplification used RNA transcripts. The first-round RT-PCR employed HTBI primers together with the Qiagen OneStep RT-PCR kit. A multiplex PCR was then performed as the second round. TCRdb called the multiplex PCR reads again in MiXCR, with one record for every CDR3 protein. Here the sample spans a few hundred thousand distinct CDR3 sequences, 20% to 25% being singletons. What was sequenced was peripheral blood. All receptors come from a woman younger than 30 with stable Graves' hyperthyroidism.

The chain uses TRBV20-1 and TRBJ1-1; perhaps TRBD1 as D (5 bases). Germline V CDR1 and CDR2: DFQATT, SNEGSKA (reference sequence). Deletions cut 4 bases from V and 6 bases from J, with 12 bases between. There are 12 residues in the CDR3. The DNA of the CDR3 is TGCAGTGCTATTCAAAGGGGCCCTGAAGCTTTCTTT. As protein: CSAIQRGPEAFF.

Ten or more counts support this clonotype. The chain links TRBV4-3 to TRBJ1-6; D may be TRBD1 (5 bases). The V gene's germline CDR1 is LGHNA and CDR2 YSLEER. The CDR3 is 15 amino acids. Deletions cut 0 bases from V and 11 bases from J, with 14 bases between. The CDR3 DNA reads TGCGCCAGCAGCCAAGACACGGGGGGAGAGACACCCCTCCACTTT. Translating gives CASSQDTGGETPLHF.

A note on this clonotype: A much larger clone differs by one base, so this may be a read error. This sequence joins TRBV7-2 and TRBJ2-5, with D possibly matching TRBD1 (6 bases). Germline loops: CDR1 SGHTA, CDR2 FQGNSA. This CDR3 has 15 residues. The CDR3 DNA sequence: TGTGTCAGCAGCTTACTGGAAGGGGGTGAGGGGACCCAGTACTTC. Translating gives CVSSLLEGGEGTQYF.

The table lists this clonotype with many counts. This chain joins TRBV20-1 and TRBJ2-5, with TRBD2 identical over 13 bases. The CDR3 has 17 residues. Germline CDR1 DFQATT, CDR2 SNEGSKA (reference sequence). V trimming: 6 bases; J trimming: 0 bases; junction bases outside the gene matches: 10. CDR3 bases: TGCAGTGCCCAAGGGACTAGCGGGAACTTGTACCAAGAGACCCAGTACTTC. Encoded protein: CSAQGTSGNLYQETQYF.

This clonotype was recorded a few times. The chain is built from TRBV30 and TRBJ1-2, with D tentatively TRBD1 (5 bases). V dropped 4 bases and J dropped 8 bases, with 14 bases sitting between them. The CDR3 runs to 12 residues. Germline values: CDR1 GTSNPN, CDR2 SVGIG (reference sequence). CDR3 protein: CAWNGGTRGYTF. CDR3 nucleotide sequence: TGTGCCTGGAACGGGGGGACGAGAGGCTACACCTTC. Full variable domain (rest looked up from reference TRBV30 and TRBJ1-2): SQTIHQWPATLVQPVGSPLSLECTVEGTSNPNLYWYRQAAGRGLQLLFYSVGIGQISSEVPQNLSASRPQDRQFILSSKKLLLSDSGFYLCAWNGGTRGYTFGSGTRLTVV.

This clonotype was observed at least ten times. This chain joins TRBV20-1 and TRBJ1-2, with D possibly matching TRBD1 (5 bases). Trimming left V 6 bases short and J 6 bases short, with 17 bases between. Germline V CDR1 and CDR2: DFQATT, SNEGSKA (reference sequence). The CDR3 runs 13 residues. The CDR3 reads CSATGVVTNGYTF. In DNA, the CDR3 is TGCAGTGCAACAGGAGTAGTTACTAATGGCTACACCTTC.

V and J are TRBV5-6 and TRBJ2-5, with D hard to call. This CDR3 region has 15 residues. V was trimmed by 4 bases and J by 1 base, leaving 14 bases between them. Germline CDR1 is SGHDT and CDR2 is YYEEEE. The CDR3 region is CASSVRVMGQETQYF. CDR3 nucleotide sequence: TGTGCCAGCAGCGTGCGAGTTATGGGCCAAGAGACCCAGTACTTC.

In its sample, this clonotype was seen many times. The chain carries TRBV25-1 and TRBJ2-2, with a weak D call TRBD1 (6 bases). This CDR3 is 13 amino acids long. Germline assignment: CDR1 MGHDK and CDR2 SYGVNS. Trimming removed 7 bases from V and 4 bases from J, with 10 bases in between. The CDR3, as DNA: TGTGCCAGCATTAACAGGGTCACCGGGGAGCTGTTTTTT. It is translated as CASINRVTGELFF. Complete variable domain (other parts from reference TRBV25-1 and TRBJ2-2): EADIYQTPRYLVIGTGKKITLECSQTMGHDKMYWYQQDPGMELHLIHYSYGVNSTEKGDLSSESTVSRIRTEHFPLTLESARPSHTSQYLCASINRVTGELFFGEGSRLTVL.

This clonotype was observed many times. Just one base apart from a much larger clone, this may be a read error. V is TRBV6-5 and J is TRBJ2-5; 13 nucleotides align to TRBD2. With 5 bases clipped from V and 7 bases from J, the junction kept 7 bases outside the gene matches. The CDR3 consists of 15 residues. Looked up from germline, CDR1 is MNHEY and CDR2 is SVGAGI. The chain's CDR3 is CASSRWTSGSATQYF. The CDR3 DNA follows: TGTGCCAGCAGTCGCTGGACTAGCGGGAGTGCGACCCAGTACTTC.

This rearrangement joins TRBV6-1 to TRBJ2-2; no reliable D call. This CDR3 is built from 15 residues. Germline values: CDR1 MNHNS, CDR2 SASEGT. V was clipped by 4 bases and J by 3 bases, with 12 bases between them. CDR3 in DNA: TGTGCCAGCAGTGCCGGGCGTTCGGACACCGGGGAGCTGTTTTTT. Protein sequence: CASSAGRSDTGELFF.

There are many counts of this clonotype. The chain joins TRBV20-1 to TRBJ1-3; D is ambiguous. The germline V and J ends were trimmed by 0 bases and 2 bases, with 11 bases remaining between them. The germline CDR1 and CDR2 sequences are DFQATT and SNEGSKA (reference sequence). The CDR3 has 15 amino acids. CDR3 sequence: CSARDPRTTGNTIYF. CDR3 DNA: TGCAGTGCTAGAGATCCCCGGACGACTGGAAACACCATATATTTT.

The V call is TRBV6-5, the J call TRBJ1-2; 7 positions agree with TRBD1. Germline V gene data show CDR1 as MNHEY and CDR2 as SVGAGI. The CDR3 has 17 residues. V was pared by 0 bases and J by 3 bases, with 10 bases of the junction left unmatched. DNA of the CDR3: TGTGCCAGCAGTTACTCGGCAGGGGGTAATTGGGACTATGGCTACACCTTC. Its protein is CASSYSAGGNWDYGYTF.

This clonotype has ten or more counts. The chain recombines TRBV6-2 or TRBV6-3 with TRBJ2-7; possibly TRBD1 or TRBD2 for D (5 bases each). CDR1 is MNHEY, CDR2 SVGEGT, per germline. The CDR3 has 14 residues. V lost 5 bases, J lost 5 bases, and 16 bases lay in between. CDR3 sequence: CASSLPGPINEQYF. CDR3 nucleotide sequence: TGTGCCAGCAGTCTACCGGGACCTATCAACGAGCAGTACTTC.

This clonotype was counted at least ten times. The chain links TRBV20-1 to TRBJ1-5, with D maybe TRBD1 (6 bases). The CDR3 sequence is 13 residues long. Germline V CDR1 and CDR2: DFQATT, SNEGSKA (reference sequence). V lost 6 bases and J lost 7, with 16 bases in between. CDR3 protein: CSAIYRDEQPQHF. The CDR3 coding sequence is TGCAGTGCGATTTACAGGGACGAGCAGCCCCAGCATTTT.

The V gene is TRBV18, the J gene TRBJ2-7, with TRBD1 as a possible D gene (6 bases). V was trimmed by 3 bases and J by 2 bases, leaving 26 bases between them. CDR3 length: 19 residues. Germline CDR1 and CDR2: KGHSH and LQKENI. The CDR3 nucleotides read TGTGCCAGCTCACCCGGTGTAACCCTTGTAGGACAGAGACCCTACGAGCAGTACTTC. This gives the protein CASSPGVTLVGQRPYEQYF.

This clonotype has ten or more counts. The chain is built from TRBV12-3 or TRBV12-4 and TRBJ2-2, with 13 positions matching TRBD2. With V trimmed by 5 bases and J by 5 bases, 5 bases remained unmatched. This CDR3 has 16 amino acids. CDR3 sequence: CASSRTSGSWTGELFF. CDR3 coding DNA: TGTGCCAGCAGTCGGACTAGCGGGAGTTGGACCGGGGAGCTGTTTTTT.

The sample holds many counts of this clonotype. The CDR3 DNA is TGCGCCAGCAGCCGGGACAGGGGTAATGGAAACACCATATATTTT. Its translation: CASSRDRGNGNTIYF. The chain has TRBV5-1 and TRBJ1-3; 10 nucleotides line up with TRBD1. Germline loops: CDR1 SGHRS, CDR2 YFSETQ. The V segment lost 4 bases and the J segment 3 bases; nucleotides outside the gene matches: 4. The CDR3 is 15 amino acids.